The T cell receptor (beta chain) under discussion was sequenced for a study of blood T cells in healthy people across ages. General observations from the study: Naive T cell percentage by flow cytometry tracked strongly with beta diversity.

As regards this clonotype: The antigen remains undetermined.

Combining a sample-barcoded 5' primer with a J-beta primer mix, a second PCR ran for roughly 6 to 11 cycles. TCRdb reanalysed the 5' RACE reads using MiXCR and keeps one entry per CDR3 protein. The repertoire holds fewer than 2 million distinct CDR3 sequences, with approximately 39% as singletons. The CDR3 has 15 residues. Looked up from germline, CDR1 is MDHEN and CDR2 is SYDVKM. Sequencing used blood. The receptor comes from a human donor in good health. The chain is built from TRBV28 and TRBJ2-5, with a possible D match to TRBD1 (6 bases). The J call may be faulty, since TRBJ2-7 better matches the DNA end. The chain's CDR3 is CATTRTGQTIYEQYF. CDR3 nucleotides: TGTGCCACCACAAGAACGGGACAAACGATCTACGAGCAGTACTTC.